This T cell receptor beta chain emerged from a study of blood T cell repertoires in COVID-19. The wider study: COVID-19 samples, acute and convalescent, were from the United States, Italy and Spain. PBMCs, B-cell-depleted T cells, or T cells were the source of the cDNA or gDNA that made up the material.

Clones were sequenced by immunoSEQ multiplex PCR, and TCRdb holds only the in-frame ones, with some missing. The sample has 230,000 or so clones, less than 90% seen once. Per the germline V gene, CDR1 is SNHLY and CDR2 is FYNNEI. The CDR3 is made up of 16 amino acids. The V segment lost 3 bases and the J segment 2 bases; nucleotides outside the gene matches: 8. The receptor was isolated from a man aged 25-40 years with active or convalescent COVID-19. This sequence joins TRBV2 and TRBJ2-3, with 7 bases that match TRBD2. Sequenced: peripheral blood. CDR3 sequence reads: CASSDGLAAFTDTQYF. In nucleotides, the CDR3 is TGTGCCAGCAGTGACGGGCTAGCGGCGTTCACAGATACGCAGTATTTT.